The rows below give T cell receptor beta chains drawn from one sample of a study of technical replicates of blood from several donors. Sequencing used immunoSEQ multiplex PCR; TCRdb keeps in-frame clones, though not all of them. The top ten hold roughly 5% of the sample, which has roughly 65,000 clones, 70% to 90% seen once. The sample was PBMCs. The source of these receptors is a human donor in good health. Some clones in this sample may be carry-over from other donors' samples. Each CDR3 is given with its conserved first and last residue. The D gene is left open where the match is weak. Clone size is given for some rows only: seen once, a few or many times, or a class if the clone is expanded.

V: TRBV7-2; size: NA; length: 15; D: NA; J: TRBJ2-1; DNA: TGTGCCAGCAGCTCGCCCCGGGGGAGATTTGAGGAGCAGTTCTTC; CDR3: CASSSPRGRFEEQFF
V: TRBV13; size: NA; length: 12; D: NA; J: TRBJ2-3; DNA: TGTGCCAGCAGCTTAGATCCCTCACAGCAGTATTTT; CDR3: CASSLDPSQQYF
V: TRBV2; size: NA; length: 14; D: TRBD2; J: TRBJ2-7; DNA: TGTGCCAGCAGCACGGCGGGAGCCTGGGACGAGCAGTACTTC; CDR3: CASSTAGAWDEQYF
V: TRBV11-2; size: once; length: 15; D: NA; J: TRBJ2-7; DNA: TGTGCCAGCAGCTTAGCTGGACTTCTCGCCTACGAGCAGTACTTC; CDR3: CASSLAGLLAYEQYF
V: TRBV7-2; size: NA; length: 17; D: TRBD2; J: TRBJ2-3; DNA: TGTGCCAGCAGCTTAGCGCCGACAGCGGGAAAGGGAGATACGCAGTATTTT; CDR3: CASSLAPTAGKGDTQYF
V: TRBV6-5; size: NA; length: 13; D: NA; J: TRBJ2-3; DNA: TGTGCCACCACAGGGGCGGGGCTCGGTACGCAGTATTTT; CDR3: CATTGAGLGTQYF
V: TRBV2; size: NA; length: 15; D: TRBD1; J: TRBJ2-1; DNA: TGTGCCAGCAGTGATGGGACAGGGGGCTACAATGAGCAGTTCTTC; CDR3: CASSDGTGGYNEQFF
V: TRBV4-1; size: NA; length: 15; D: NA; J: TRBJ1-2; DNA: TGCGCCAGCAGCCAAGATACAGGGCGGTGGTATGGCTACACCTTC; CDR3: CASSQDTGRWYGYTF
V: TRBV7-9; size: NA; length: 16; D: TRBD2; J: TRBJ2-5; DNA: TGTGCCAGCAGCCCCCGGACTAGCGGGGCCTCCACGGCCCAGTACTTC; CDR3: CASSPRTSGASTAQYF
V: TRBV6-5; size: NA; length: 16; D: NA; J: TRBJ2-7; DNA: TGTGCCAGCAGTTACCTTAGCGGTTCTAGCTCCTACGAGCAGTACTTC; CDR3: CASSYLSGSSSYEQYF
V: TRBV15; size: NA; length: 15; D: TRBD1; J: TRBJ2-7; DNA: TGTGCCACCAGCAGTGATGACAGGGGGGGCTACGAGCAGTACTTC; CDR3: CATSSDDRGGYEQYF
V: TRBV5-6; size: NA; length: 16; D: NA; J: TRBJ1-3; DNA: TGTGCCAGCAGCTTGGATAGAGCCGTTTCTGGAAACACCATATATTTT; CDR3: CASSLDRAVSGNTIYF
V: TRBV13; size: few; length: 12; D: NA; J: TRBJ2-4; DNA: TGTGCCAGCAGCCCAGGGGGGAACATTCAGTACTTC; CDR3: CASSPGGNIQYF
V: TRBV5-6; size: NA; length: 13; D: TRBD1; J: TRBJ2-7; DNA: TGTGCCAGTCGATTACAGGGGATGGGCGAGCAGTACTTC; CDR3: CASRLQGMGEQYF
V: TRBV5-8; size: NA; length: 15; D: NA; J: TRBJ1-5; DNA: TGTGCCAGCAGCCCCGGGGATTTGGGCAATCAGCCCCAGCATTTT; CDR3: CASSPGDLGNQPQHF
V: TRBV5-4; size: NA; length: 13; D: TRBD2; J: TRBJ2-7; DNA: TGTGCCAGCAGCGGGGGACTAGCAGGCCCTCGGTACTTC; CDR3: CASSGGLAGPRYF
V: TRBV11-2; size: few; length: 13; D: NA; J: TRBJ1-1; DNA: TGTGCCAGCAGCTTAGTTCGGGATACTGAAGCTTTCTTT; CDR3: CASSLVRDTEAFF
V: TRBV11-2; size: once; length: 13; D: NA; J: TRBJ1-5; DNA: TGTGCCAGCAGCTTATCACTCAATCAGCCCCAGCATTTT; CDR3: CASSLSLNQPQHF
V: TRBV2; size: NA; length: 13; D: NA; J: TRBJ2-7; DNA: TGTGCCAGCAGTTTCCGGGGCTCCTACGAGCAGTACTTC; CDR3: CASSFRGSYEQYF
V: TRBV30; size: few; length: 12; D: NA; J: TRBJ2-1; DNA: TGTGCCTGGAGTGGGCAACACGATGAGCAGTTCTTC; CDR3: CAWSGQHDEQFF
V: TRBV18; size: NA; length: 14; D: NA; J: TRBJ2-7; DNA: TGTGCCAGCTCATTCAGCGGGCAGAACTACGAGCAGTACTTC; CDR3: CASSFSGQNYEQYF
V: TRBV18; size: NA; length: 15; D: TRBD2; J: TRBJ2-7; DNA: TGTGCCAGCTCCCTCACTAGCGGGGGGGCCTACGAGCAGTACTTC; CDR3: CASSLTSGGAYEQYF
V: TRBV9; size: NA; length: 15; D: NA; J: TRBJ2-7; DNA: TGTGCCAGCAGCGATGGACCAGGGGACGATGGCGAGCAGTACTTC; CDR3: CASSDGPGDDGEQYF
V: TRBV4-1; size: NA; length: 15; D: TRBD1; J: TRBJ1-2; DNA: TGCGCCAGCAGCCAACTCGCCGGGACAGGCTATGGCTACACCTTC; CDR3: CASSQLAGTGYGYTF
V: TRBV12-5; size: NA; length: 17; D: TRBD1; J: TRBJ1-4; DNA: TGTGCTAGTGGTTTGGCCGGGACAGGGGATCGTAATGAAAAACTGTTTTTT; CDR3: CASGLAGTGDRNEKLFF
V: TRBV29-1; size: few; length: 12; D: NA; J: TRBJ1-1; DNA: TGCAGCGTGGAAACACAAAACACTGAAGCTTTCTTT; CDR3: CSVETQNTEAFF
V: TRBV19; size: NA; length: 17; D: NA; J: TRBJ2-3; DNA: TGTGCCAGTAGTATAAGACCCGGGACTGCCAGTCAAGATACGCAGTATTTT; CDR3: CASSIRPGTASQDTQYF
V: TRBV5-1; size: NA; length: 16; D: TRBD1; J: TRBJ2-4; DNA: TGCGCCAGCAGCTCACAACTCGGACAGGGTTGGTCCATTCAGTACTTC; CDR3: CASSSQLGQGWSIQYF
V: TRBV1; size: NA; length: 16; D: NA; J: TRBJ1-5; DNA: TGCACCAGCAGCCAATCCCGGACAGGGGGGAATCAGCCCCAGCATTTT; CDR3: CTSSQSRTGGNQPQHF
V: TRBV7-2; size: NA; length: 15; D: NA; J: TRBJ2-5; DNA: TGTGCCAGCAGCCTGGTCGTAGCGCTCCCCCAAGAGCAGTACTTC; CDR3: CASSLVVALPQEQYF
V: TRBV10-3; size: few; length: 13; D: NA; J: TRBJ1-1; DNA: TGTGCCATCAGTACAGGGCCGGGCACTGAAGCTTTCTTT; CDR3: CAISTGPGTEAFF
V: TRBV4-1; size: NA; length: 19; D: NA; J: TRBJ2-2; DNA: TGCGCCAGCAGCCAAGCTCTCATCTTTCGGATTCCGGGGACCGGGGAGCTGTTTTTT; CDR3: CASSQALIFRIPGTGELFF
V: TRBV5-1; size: NA; length: 17; D: NA; J: TRBJ1-3; DNA: TGCGCCAGCAGCTCCAATCCTCCGGGTTCCTCTGGAAACACCATATATTTT; CDR3: CASSSNPPGSSGNTIYF
V: TRBV6-5; size: NA; length: 15; D: NA; J: TRBJ1-2; DNA: TGTGCCAGCAGTTACGACCCGACAGATTCATATGGCTACACCTTC; CDR3: CASSYDPTDSYGYTF
V: TRBV27; size: few; length: 15; D: NA; J: TRBJ1-1; DNA: TGTGCCAGCAGTTTAGGGCCCGGGAGAAACACTGAAGCTTTCTTT; CDR3: CASSLGPGRNTEAFF
V: TRBV30; size: few; length: 15; D: NA; J: TRBJ1-6; DNA: TGTGCCTGGAGTCCCCGCAGGGCCTTTAATTCACCCCTCCACTTT; CDR3: CAWSPRRAFNSPLHF
V: TRBV10-3; size: NA; length: 12; D: TRBD1; J: TRBJ2-7; DNA: TGTGCCATCAGGGGAGACAGGGCCGAGCAGTACTTC; CDR3: CAIRGDRAEQYF
V: TRBV7-3; size: NA; length: 15; D: TRBD1; J: TRBJ1-1; DNA: TGTGCCAGCAGCTCCGGCAGGGGGCAGTCTACTGAAGCTTTCTTT; CDR3: CASSSGRGQSTEAFF
V: TRBV19; size: NA; length: 17; D: TRBD1; J: TRBJ1-2; DNA: TGTGCCAGTAGTCCGGACAGGGGGGCTGCCCTTGTCAGTGGCTACACCTTC; CDR3: CASSPDRGAALVSGYTF
V: TRBV11-2; size: NA; length: 15; D: TRBD1; J: TRBJ2-3; DNA: TGTGCCAGCAGCTTAGATTTTTCGGACAGGGATACGCAGTATTTT; CDR3: CASSLDFSDRDTQYF
V: TRBV14; size: NA; length: 15; D: NA; J: TRBJ1-6; DNA: TGTGCCAGCAGCCAAGGGGACAACTATAATTCACCCCTCCACTTT; CDR3: CASSQGDNYNSPLHF
V: TRBV15; size: NA; length: 13; D: NA; J: TRBJ1-6; DNA: TGTGCCACCAGCGGCGACAGGACCTCCCCCCTCCACTTT; CDR3: CATSGDRTSPLHF
V: TRBV5-4; size: NA; length: 15; D: NA; J: TRBJ2-1; DNA: TGTGCCAGCAGCTTGGGGCAGAACTCCTACAATGAGCAGTTCTTC; CDR3: CASSLGQNSYNEQFF
V: TRBV18; size: NA; length: 15; D: TRBD1; J: TRBJ2-7; DNA: TGTGCCAGCTCACCACCGGGACAGAGTCCCTACGAGCAGTACTTC; CDR3: CASSPPGQSPYEQYF
V: TRBV7-3; size: NA; length: 15; D: TRBD2; J: TRBJ2-7; DNA: TGTGCCAGCAGCTTAAGGCCGGGAGGGCCGTACGAGCAGTACTTC; CDR3: CASSLRPGGPYEQYF
V: TRBV9; size: NA; length: 15; D: NA; J: TRBJ2-5; DNA: TGTGCCAGCACCGCAGGAGGTGGGTCCCAAGAGACCCAGTACTTC; CDR3: CASTAGGGSQETQYF
V: TRBV7-9; size: NA; length: 14; D: NA; J: TRBJ1-6; DNA: TGTGCCAGCAGCCCGGACACATATAATTCACCCCTCCACTTT; CDR3: CASSPDTYNSPLHF
V: TRBV4-2; size: NA; length: 18; D: TRBD2; J: TRBJ2-3; DNA: TGTGCCAGCAGCCAAGACGGGACTAGCGGCCTCCGCACAGATACGCAGTATTTT; CDR3: CASSQDGTSGLRTDTQYF
V: TRBV6-5; size: NA; length: 14; D: TRBD1; J: TRBJ2-7; DNA: TGTGCCAGCAGTTGGGACAGGGGGTACTACGAGCAGTACTTC; CDR3: CASSWDRGYYEQYF
V: TRBV5-1; size: NA; length: 17; D: TRBD1; J: TRBJ1-2; DNA: TGCGCCAGCAGCTTGGAGTTTGGTGGAGGGGGCAGGAATGGCTACACCTTC; CDR3: CASSLEFGGGGRNGYTF
V: TRBV19; size: NA; length: 14; D: NA; J: TRBJ2-7; DNA: TGTGCCAGTAGTAGCTGGGACAAACGGTACGAGCAGTACTTC; CDR3: CASSSWDKRYEQYF
V: TRBV7-6; size: NA; length: 13; D: NA; J: TRBJ2-2; DNA: TGTGCCAGCAGCCCCCGCGGCACCGGGGAGCTGTTTTTT; CDR3: CASSPRGTGELFF
V: TRBV27; size: NA; length: 14; D: NA; J: TRBJ2-3; DNA: TGTGCCAGCAGTTTCCGGGTGCCCGGAAATACGCAGTATTTT; CDR3: CASSFRVPGNTQYF
V: TRBV7-9; size: NA; length: 12; D: NA; J: TRBJ1-1; DNA: TGTGCCAGCAGCCCGACAGGCGACGAAGCTTTCTTT; CDR3: CASSPTGDEAFF